The 10 T cell receptor beta chains reported below all come from one sample, sequenced in a study of vaccination and CD4 T cells after COVID-19. These TCRs are of unknown antigen specificity. The treatment denotes: roughly 11-day PBMC culture with coronavirus spike peptide pools or control peptides (ViraFEST assay). Cultured CD4+ T cell DNA was sequenced using the Oncomine TCR Beta short-read assay. TCRdb re-called the PCR reads through MiXCR, storing one row per CDR3 protein. The sample holds about 13,000 distinct CDR3 sequences; nearly 80% are singletons and the top ten take 25% to 35%. The specimen sequenced was CD4+ T cells from blood, cultured in vitro. These receptors all stem from a human donor who had recovered from COVID-19.

As concerns this clonotype: One end of the junction does not line up with germline, which may come from a read error. The chain employs TRBV10-3 and TRBJ1-6; 7 bases match TRBD1. The CDR3 extends over 14 amino acids. Germline V gene sequence: CDR1 ENHRY, CDR2 SYGVKD. The CDR3 spells CASSDDRVFSPLHF. DNA of the CDR3: TGTGCCAGCAGTGATGACAGGGTTTTTTCACCCCTCCACTTT.

The CDR3: CASSPQGQGASDTQYF. CDR3 in DNA: TGTGCCAGCAGCCCTCAGGGACAGGGGGCATCCGATACGCAGTATTTT. The chain is built from TRBV7-9 and TRBJ2-3, with 12 bases lining up with TRBD1. Germline CDR1 is SEHNR and CDR2 is FQNEAQ (reference sequence). V shed 5 bases, J shed 6 bases, and the junction held 9 bases outside the gene matches. The CDR3 covers 16 residues.

The rearrangement joins TRBV5-1 to TRBJ1-5; TRBD1 is a possible D gene (6 bases). V was cut by 4 bases and J by 4 bases, with 12 bases left in between. The CDR3 covers 14 residues. Germline CDR1 reads SGHRS; CDR2 reads YFSETQ. DNA of the CDR3: TGCGCCAGCAGCCCGGGACACCCAAATCAGCCCCAGCATTTT. Residues: CASSPGHPNQPQHF.

The rearrangement joins TRBV29-1 to TRBJ2-7, with 8 bases matching TRBD2. Germline assignment: CDR1 SQVTM and CDR2 ANQGSEA. Trimming cost V 4 bases and J 4 bases; bases outside gene matches: 9. The CDR3 extends over 14 amino acids. The CDR3 here is CSVGVGSGGYEQYF. For the CDR3, the DNA is TGCAGCGTTGGGGTCGGCAGCGGGGGTTACGAGCAGTACTTC.

V is TRBV6-5 and J is TRBJ2-7, with TRBD1 matching 11 bases. The V gene's germline CDR1 is MNHEY and CDR2 SVGAGI. After removal of 0 bases from V and 2 bases from J, the junction contained 0 bases not matched to a gene. The CDR3 is 15 amino acids. The CDR3 sequence is CASSYSGQGAYEQYF. The CDR3, as DNA: TGTGCCAGCAGTTACTCGGGACAGGGGGCCTACGAGCAGTACTTC.

This clonotype was observed a handful of times. The chain joins TRBV19 to TRBJ1-5; TRBD1 aligns across 8 bases. J was trimmed by 0 bases and V by 5 bases; bases with no gene match: 9. This CDR3 is built from 17 residues. Germline lookup yields CDR1 LNHDA and CDR2 SQIVND (reference sequence). The CDR3 DNA is TGTGCCAGTAGTCTAGCCAAGGACAGGGTTAGCAATCAGCCCCAGCATTTT. Its translation: CASSLAKDRVSNQPQHF.

J is TRBJ2-3 and V is TRBV20-1; D is perhaps TRBD2 (5 bases). V was cut by 6 bases and J by 4 bases, with 17 bases left in between. The CDR3 consists of 14 residues. CDR1 is DFQATT and CDR2 is SNEGSKA in the germline V gene (reference sequence). CDR3: CSAGRLAKADTQYF. CDR3 nucleotides: TGCAGTGCCGGCCGGCTAGCAAAGGCAGATACGCAGTATTTT.

The chain links TRBV20-1 to TRBJ2-3, with unresolved D. CDR1 and CDR2 from the germline V gene are DFQATT and SNEGSKA (reference sequence). This CDR3 has 14 amino acids. The germline V and J ends were trimmed by 1 base and 1 base, with 9 bases remaining between them. The CDR3 nucleotides read TGCAGTGCTAGAGGCCTAACCCGCACAGATACGCAGTATTTT. Protein: CSARGLTRTDTQYF.

In this sample, this clonotype turned up once. The J gene is TRBJ2-7, the V gene TRBV27; unclear D gene. Trimming stripped 5 bases from V and 7 bases from J, with 6 bases between. Germline CDR1 is MNHEY and CDR2 is SMNVEV (reference sequence). This CDR3 spans 10 amino acids. In nucleotides, the CDR3 is TGTGCCAGCAGTAAGACAGAGCAGTACTTC. As protein: CASSKTEQYF.

This clonotype was observed a handful of times. V and J are TRBV27 and TRBJ1-1; no firm D call. Germline V gives CDR1 MNHEY, CDR2 SMNVEV (reference sequence). The CDR3 spans 13 residues. V dropped 4 bases and J dropped 1 base, with 7 bases sitting between them. This CDR3 is CASSSQGNTEAFF. CDR3 nucleotide sequence: TGTGCCAGCAGTTCTCAAGGGAACACTGAAGCTTTCTTT.